Below are 8 T cell receptor beta chains sequenced from a single sample in a study of shared clonotypes between healthy human individuals. Profiling relied on immunoSEQ multiplex PCR, and the TCRdb table lists in-frame clones only, not all of them. This table holds about 2.4 million clones, 90% to 95% found once. Sequenced: naive CD4+ T cells from PBMCs. Subset described: CD45RA+ positively selected. These receptors were taken from a young man in good health. Some clones in this sample may be carry-over from other donors' samples.

The chain combines TRBV27 with TRBJ2-7, with D hard to call. This CDR3 has 16 residues. V was clipped by 2 bases and J by 3 bases, with 17 bases between them. CDR1 and CDR2 from the germline V gene are MNHEY and SMNVEV (reference sequence). The CDR3, as DNA: TGTGCCAGCAGTTTAAACCCCAGCGTACGAATCTACGAGCAGTACTTC. Its translation is CASSLNPSVRIYEQYF.

The genes are TRBV18 and TRBJ2-1; D remains unclear. V was clipped by 0 bases and J by 12 bases, with 9 bases between them. The CDR3 runs 12 residues. Germline V gives CDR1 KGHSH, CDR2 LQKENI. The CDR3 nucleotides are TGTGCCAGCTCACCACCTTCTATAATGCAGTTCTTC. Translated: CASSPPSIMQFF.

The chain carries TRBV4-2 and TRBJ1-1; possible D gene TRBD1, 6 bases. V was shortened by 1 base and J by 5 bases, with 17 bases between the two germline ends. The germline V gene encodes CDR1 LGHNA and CDR2 YNFKEQ. The CDR3 is 16 amino acids. CDR3 nucleotide sequence: TGTGCCAGCAGCCAAGTTGGGGGGGGGCCACCGACTGAAGCTTTCTTT. This gives the protein CASSQVGGGPPTEAFF.

This chain links TRBV5-1 with TRBJ2-7; 7 positions agree with TRBD1. From germline, CDR1 is SGHRS and CDR2 YFSETQ. V gave up 0 bases and J gave up 6 bases; unmatched junction bases: 6. This CDR3 is 14 amino acids long. CDR3 amino acids: CASSLDSGDSEQYF. The DNA for the CDR3 is TGCGCCAGCAGCTTGGACTCAGGGGACAGCGAGCAGTACTTC.

CDR3 residues: CASSLTSGSYEQYF. CDR3 bases: TGCGCCAGCAGCTTGACTAGCGGGAGCTACGAGCAGTACTTC. J is TRBJ2-5 and V is TRBV5-1, with 11 bases identical to TRBD2. The last part of the DNA fits TRBJ2-7 better; the J call may be wrong. The CDR3 is 14 amino acids. Looked up from germline, CDR1 is SGHRS and CDR2 is YFSETQ.

The rearrangement joins TRBV5-1 to TRBJ2-5; D is uncertain. Between the trimmed V and J ends, which lost 1 base and 5 bases, there was a span of 9 bases. Looked up from germline, CDR1 is SGHRS and CDR2 is YFSETQ. The CDR3 loop spans 13 amino acids. The CDR3 spells CASSLSTSETQYF. DNA for the CDR3: TGCGCCAGCAGCTTGAGCACCTCGGAGACCCAGTACTTC.

This clone was observed a handful of times. In the same sample, other DNA sequences code for this CDR3. The rearrangement uses TRBV19 and TRBJ1-1; D gene unclear. V was cut by 2 bases and J by 4 bases, with 8 bases left in between. This CDR3 is 13 amino acids long. Germline CDR1 is LNHDA and CDR2 is SQIVND (reference sequence). The DNA of the CDR3 is TGTGCCAGTAGTATAAACAGAGCCACTGAAGCTTTCTTT. The encoded protein is CASSINRATEAFF.

Comment on this clone: A read error may account for a junction end that differs from germline. The rearrangement joins TRBV28 to TRBJ2-7; D may be TRBD1 or TRBD2 (5 bases each). Germline assignment: CDR1 MDHEN and CDR2 SYDVKM. CDR3 length equals 14 residues. CDR3 bases: TGTGCCGGCAGTTTATTTGGGGGTTCCTACGAGCAGTACTTC. Its translation is CAGSLFGGSYEQYF.